This T cell receptor beta chain was identified in a study of CD8+CD57+ T cells in acquired aplastic anemia. V lost 0 bases and J lost 6, with 3 bases in between. This CDR3 spans 13 amino acids. Germline loops: CDR1 LNHDA, CDR2 SQIVND (reference sequence). Individuals selected for sequencing had exhibited CD8+CD57+ cell expansion on flow cytometry. Each of the patients presented with severe acquired aplastic anemia. The TCR beta profiling, which covered VDJ combination and CDR3 sequence, was carried out using genomic DNA as the template. Each CDR3 protein is one row after TCRdb ran MiXCR on the reads. The sample has 250,000 or so distinct CDR3 sequences, around 45% seen once.

The sequence was obtained from a human donor with aplastic anemia. Sequenced: sorted CD4+, CD8+, or CD8+CD57+ T cells (not recorded which) from PBMCs. This sequence joins TRBV19 and TRBJ1-6, with no clear D. The CDR3 nucleotides read TGTGCCAGTAGTATAGATGGTAATTCACCCCTCCACTTT. Translated, it gives CASSIDGNSPLHF.